This T cell receptor beta chain stems from a study of T cell changes during pregnancy in multiple sclerosis. This clone turned up a few times. Some clones are missing from TCRdb's copy, which holds only in-frame ones; the method was immunoSEQ multiplex PCR. The sample has about 57,000 clones, approximately 94% seen once. This material consisted of CD4+ T cells from peripheral blood mononuclear cells, taken before pregnancy. The clonotype was recovered from a female donor with multiple sclerosis, enrolled in a pregnancy study.

CDR3 DNA sequence: TGCGCCAGCAGCGGTGGGACTAGCGGGACGAACACCGGGGAGCTGTTTTTT. Its translation: CASSGGTSGTNTGELFF. V gene TRBV5-1 combines with J gene TRBJ2-2; 13 bases are shared with TRBD2. From germline, CDR1 is SGHRS and CDR2 YFSETQ. V lost 4 bases to trimming and J lost 0 bases; unmatched junction nucleotides: 3. The CDR3 covers 17 residues.